The 19 T cell receptor beta chains presented below share a single source sample, sequenced in a study of T cells in localized non-small cell lung cancer. Measured with immunoSEQ multiplex PCR; TCRdb has only the in-frame clones, and not every one. The profile shows approximately 140,000 clones, roughly 90% of them singletons. The sample in question was peripheral blood, obtained before any cancer treatment. The source is a female donor of 60 years or more with stage I lung adenocarcinoma.

As DNA, the CDR3 is TGTGCCAGCAGCTTCTCCGACCTCAATGAGCAGTTCTTC. This gives the protein CASSFSDLNEQFF. The chain recombines TRBV11-3 with TRBJ2-1; D not resolved. The CDR3 totals 13 residues. The germline CDR1 and CDR2 sequences are SGHNT and YENEEA. Trimming cost V 3 bases and J 6 bases, with 9 bases left between them.

This clone was counted only a few times. The rearrangement uses TRBV10-3 and TRBJ1-2, with D hard to call. Trimming took off 8 bases at V and 4 bases at J, with 14 bases between the two ends. The length of the CDR3 is 13 residues. Looked up from germline, CDR1 is ENHRY and CDR2 is SYGVKD. The CDR3 DNA follows: TGTGCCATCTCACAGCCGGAGAGCTATGGCTACACCTTC. The encoded protein is CAISQPESYGYTF.

This chain connects TRBV28 to TRBJ2-1; maybe TRBD2 (6 bases). Looked up from germline, CDR1 is MDHEN and CDR2 is SYDVKM. Trimming stripped 4 bases from V and 5 bases from J, with 24 bases between. CDR3 size: 18 residues. CDR3 sequence: CASSSPGLKTGINNEQFF. CDR3 sequence (DNA): TGTGCCAGCAGTTCCCCGGGACTTAAGACGGGGATAAACAATGAGCAGTTCTTC.

Written as DNA, the CDR3 is TGTGCCAGCAGTGTCGGACAGGTCACAGATACGCAGTATTTT. This translates into CASSVGQVTDTQYF. The V and J genes are TRBV6-5 and TRBJ2-3; 7 bases fit TRBD1. Germline V gene sequence: CDR1 MNHEY, CDR2 SVGAGI. The V segment lost 5 bases and the J segment 2 bases; nucleotides outside the gene matches: 4. The CDR3 covers 14 residues.

The chain recombines TRBV29-1 with TRBJ1-2; TRBD1 agrees at 8 bases. CDR3 length: 14 residues. V lost 3 bases and J lost 1; bases outside the gene matches: 4. Germline-derived CDR1 and CDR2 are SQVTM and ANQGSEA. Here the CDR3 reads CSVDVGQGNYGYTF. The DNA for the CDR3 is TGCAGCGTTGACGTCGGACAGGGTAACTATGGCTACACCTTC.

The V and J genes are TRBV27 and TRBJ2-6, with D tentatively TRBD1 or TRBD2 (5 bases each). Germline loops: CDR1 MNHEY, CDR2 SMNVEV (reference sequence). V was clipped by 6 bases and J by 0 bases, with 12 bases between them. This CDR3 region has 16 residues. As DNA, the CDR3 is TGTGCCAGCAGAGTCGGGACCAACTCTGGGGCCAACGTCCTGACTTTC. This encodes CASRVGTNSGANVLTF. The variable domain in full, with the rest retrieved from reference TRBV27 and TRBJ2-6, is EAQVTQNPRYLITVTGKKLTVTCSQNMNHEYMSWYRQDPGLGLRQIYYSMNVEVTDKGDVPEGYKVSRKEKRNFPLILESPSPNQTSLYFCASRVGTNSGANVLTFGAGSRLTVL.

This clone was recorded only once. The V gene is TRBV7-9, the J gene TRBJ1-2; TRBD1 might be the D (5 bases). The germline V gene has CDR1 SEHNR and CDR2 FQNEAQ (reference sequence). V lost 5 bases and J 4 bases, leaving 11 bases between the germline ends. The CDR3 loop spans 13 amino acids. The CDR3 nucleotides read TGTGCCAGCAGCAGGGGAGAAGGCTATGGCTACACCTTC. Amino acids: CASSRGEGYGYTF.

This chain uses TRBV18 with TRBJ2-3; D may be TRBD2 (6 bases). The germline CDR1 and CDR2 sequences are KGHSH and LQKENI. V was clipped by 6 bases and J by 0 bases, with 19 bases between them. The CDR3 spans 17 residues. The DNA of the CDR3 is TGTGCCAGCTCCCCTTACGGGGCGGGAACTAGCACAGATACGCAGTATTTT. Protein sequence: CASSPYGAGTSTDTQYF.

This chain connects TRBV5-1 to TRBJ2-1; 7 bases are shared with TRBD2. V shed 0 bases and J 4 bases; nucleotides not matched to a gene: 4. Germline assignment: CDR1 SGHRS and CDR2 YFSETQ. This CDR3 comprises 15 residues. CDR3 amino acids: CASSLVRGGYNEQFF. The CDR3 DNA sequence: TGCGCCAGCAGCTTGGTCCGGGGAGGGTACAATGAGCAGTTCTTC.

The chain couples TRBV28 to TRBJ1-5, with D uncertain. The germline V gene has CDR1 MDHEN and CDR2 SYDVKM. V lost 8 bases and J 0 bases, leaving 11 bases between the germline ends. The CDR3 runs 14 residues. The CDR3 nucleotides read TGTGCCAGCTCCGGCACGTATAGCAATCAGCCCCAGCATTTT. This translates into CASSGTYSNQPQHF.

The CDR3 loop reads CASSQVSRALNTEAFF. CDR3 nucleotide sequence: TGCGCCAGCAGCCAAGTGAGCAGGGCTCTGAACACTGAAGCTTTCTTT. The chain employs TRBV4-1 and TRBJ1-1; TRBD1 is a possible D gene (5 bases). CDR3 size: 16 residues. CDR1 and CDR2 from the germline V gene are MGHRA and YSYEKL. Trimming left V 1 base short and J 0 bases short, with 12 bases between.

This chain links TRBV20-1 with TRBJ2-1, with D unclear. Germline V gene data show CDR1 as DFQATT and CDR2 as SNEGSKA (reference sequence). The length of the CDR3 is 11 residues. Between the trimmed V and J ends, which lost 2 bases and 2 bases, there was a span of 1 base. CDR3 DNA: TGCAGTGCTAGACCCTACAATGAGCAGTTCTTC. This gives the protein CSARPYNEQFF.

The V call is TRBV28, the J call TRBJ1-5, with D unclear. In germline, CDR1 is MDHEN, CDR2 SYDVKM. V lost 3 bases and J 6 bases, leaving 9 bases between the germline ends. The CDR3 sequence is 13 residues long. The CDR3 here is CASSLLGSQPQHF. The CDR3 DNA reads as TGTGCCAGCAGTTTGTTGGGGAGTCAGCCCCAGCATTTT.

This chain joins TRBV6-1 and TRBJ1-2; D is uncertain. Germline CDR1 reads MNHNS; CDR2 reads SASEGT. This CDR3 has 13 amino acids. V shed 7 bases and J shed 5 bases, with 14 bases lying between them. CDR3 loop: CASNPTLGYGYTF. For the CDR3, the DNA is TGTGCCAGCAACCCAACCTTGGGATATGGCTACACCTTC.

V is TRBV28 and J is TRBJ1-2, with TRBD1 matching over 8 bases. This CDR3 has 19 amino acids. With V trimmed by 7 bases and J by 7 bases, 26 bases remained unmatched. Germline values: CDR1 MDHEN, CDR2 SYDVKM. CDR3 protein: CASTLMGVPGQVYVSGYTF. For the CDR3, the DNA is TGTGCCAGCACCCTTATGGGTGTCCCGGGACAGGTATACGTCAGTGGCTACACCTTC.

This clone appeared a few times. The rearrangement links TRBV27 to TRBJ2-1, with 10 bases lining up with TRBD2. Germline assignment: CDR1 MNHEY and CDR2 SMNVEV (reference sequence). V trimming: 6 bases; J trimming: 2 bases; junction bases outside the gene matches: 4. The CDR3 runs to 15 residues. CDR3 sequence reads: CASRSLAGAYNEQFF. The DNA for the CDR3 is TGTGCCAGCAGGTCTCTAGCGGGAGCCTACAATGAGCAGTTCTTC.

The rearrangement joins TRBV19 to TRBJ2-3; 9 bases agree with TRBD1. The J segment lost 4 bases and the V segment lost 4 bases, leaving 0 bases of the junction unmatched. CDR3 size: 13 residues. Germline CDR1 reads LNHDA; CDR2 reads SQIVND (reference sequence). CDR3 DNA sequence: TGTGCCAGTAGTAGGACAGGGGCAGATACGCAGTATTTT. Translating gives CASSRTGADTQYF.

This chain links TRBV6-5 with TRBJ2-7; D is possibly TRBD1 or TRBD2 (5 bases each). CDR3 length: 14 residues. Germline-derived CDR1 and CDR2 are MNHEY and SVGAGI. Trimming removed 6 bases from V and 2 bases from J, with 14 bases in between. The CDR3 region has the DNA TGTGCCAGCAGCTCCGGGACCGCCACCTACGAGCAGTACTTC. Its translation is CASSSGTATYEQYF.

The genes are TRBV2 and TRBJ2-7, with D perhaps assigned TRBD1 or TRBD2 (6 bases each). The germline gives CDR1 SNHLY, CDR2 FYNNEI. This CDR3 comprises 13 residues. Trimming stripped 6 bases from V and 6 bases from J, with 15 bases between. The DNA of the CDR3 is TGTGCCAGCAGCGAAAGAAAGGGGGGCGAGCAGTACTTC. This gives the protein CASSERKGGEQYF.